These T cell receptor beta chains were read from a single sample in a study of shared clonotypes between healthy human individuals. Data came from immunoSEQ multiplex PCR; TCRdb stores just in-frame clones and leaves some out. Here the sample spans about 1 million clones, about 75% being singletons. Sequences were obtained from memory CD4+ T cells sorted from blood. The receptors here all came from a man in his late teens or twenties in good health. CDR3s include the opening cysteine and the closing phenylalanine or tryptophan. A D gene is named only where the DNA matches it firmly. Size values are once, few and many counts, or a class for expanded clones, and some rows have none.

abundance	v_gene	d_gene	j_gene	len	CDR3aa	CDR3nt
-	TRBV28	-	TRBJ2-7	14	CASTLGGLGYEQYF	TGTGCCAGCACCCTAGGCGGATTGGGGTACGAGCAGTACTTC
-	TRBV4-2	TRBD1	TRBJ1-4	17	CASSQDPQGGGAQKLFF	TGTGCCAGCAGCCAAGACCCACAGGGGGGGGGTGCCCAAAAACTGTTTTTT
-	TRBV6-1	-	TRBJ2-1	13	CASDSYTYNEQFF	TGTGCTTCGGACAGCTACACCTACAATGAGCAGTTCTTC
-	TRBV18	TRBD1	TRBJ1-2	13	CASSPGQGNGYTF	TGTGCCAGCTCACCGGGACAGGGGAACGGCTACACCTTC
few	TRBV7-2	-	TRBJ2-7	15	CASSPERLSSYEQYF	TGTGCCAGCAGCCCCGAGAGGCTTAGCTCCTACGAGCAGTACTTC
once	TRBV18	TRBD1	TRBJ2-7	15	CASSKPGQGAYEQYF	TGTGCCAGCTCGAAGCCGGGACAGGGGGCCTACGAGCAGTACTTC
few	TRBV2	-	TRBJ2-7	11	CASRPAYEQYF	TGTGCCAGCAGGCCGGCCTACGAGCAGTACTTC
many	TRBV11-2	-	TRBJ2-5	15	CASSTHGARGETQYF	TGTGCCAGCAGCACCCACGGGGCACGTGGAGAGACCCAGTACTTC
-	TRBV21-1	-	TRBJ2-1	19	CASSKEGLAGGMPYNEQFF	TGTGCCAGCAGCAAAGAGGGACTAGCGGGAGGGATGCCCTACAATGAGCAGTTCTTC
-	TRBV2	-	TRBJ2-7	15	CASSDKAGLRNEQYF	TGTGCCAGCAGTGACAAGGCAGGGCTTCGTAACGAGCAGTACTTC
-	TRBV5-6	-	TRBJ2-1	14	CASSLRQALNEQFF	TGTGCCAGCAGCCTGCGACAGGCTCTCAATGAGCAGTTCTTC
-	TRBV7-6	TRBD2	TRBJ2-7	15	CASSRLAGSSYEQYF	TGTGCCAGCAGTCGTCTAGCGGGGAGCTCCTACGAGCAGTACTTC
-	TRBV6-5	TRBD2	TRBJ2-6	16	CASRYTGGAGANVLTF	TGTGCCAGCAGGTACACTGGGGGGGCTGGGGCCAACGTCCTGACTTTC
-	TRBV19	-	TRBJ1-6	13	CASRRDYNSPLHF	TGTGCCAGTAGGCGGGACTATAATTCACCCCTCCACTTT
-	TRBV28	-	TRBJ2-3	16	CASSPAGGFWTDTQYF	TGTGCCAGCAGTCCCGCGGGTGGTTTTTGGACAGATACGCAGTATTTT
-	TRBV2	-	TRBJ2-3	13	CASSSLGTDTQYF	TGTGCCAGCAGTTCACTTGGCACAGATACGCAGTATTTT
-	TRBV28	-	TRBJ1-3	19	CASSEVTGTKTYSGNTIYF	TGTGCCAGCAGCGAGGTGACGGGAACGAAAACTTACTCTGGAAACACCATATATTTT
-	TRBV5-1	-	TRBJ2-3	14	CASSSTQSTDTQYF	TGCGCCAGCAGCTCTACCCAGAGCACAGATACGCAGTATTTT
many	TRBV19	-	TRBJ1-5	13	CASRKEGNQPQHF	TGTGCCAGTAGGAAAGAGGGCAATCAGCCCCAGCATTTT
-	TRBV5-1	TRBD1	TRBJ1-5	15	CASSRGTGDNQPQHF	TGCGCCAGCAGTCGGGGGACAGGGGACAATCAGCCCCAGCATTTT
-	TRBV7-9	TRBD1	TRBJ2-6	17	CASSHGTGNSGANVLTF	TGTGCCAGCAGCCACGGGACAGGGAACTCTGGGGCCAACGTCCTGACTTTC
-	TRBV25-1	-	TRBJ1-2	13	CASRRGSAEGYTF	TGTGCCAGCAGGAGAGGGTCCGCAGAGGGCTACACCTTC
-	TRBV7-6	TRBD2	TRBJ2-3	16	CASSSPLAAYTDTQYF	TGTGCCAGCAGCTCGCCTCTAGCGGCTTACACAGATACGCAGTATTTT
many	TRBV4-3	-	TRBJ1-1	14	CASSLSQMNTEAFF	TGCGCCAGCAGCCTTAGTCAAATGAACACTGAAGCTTTCTTT
-	TRBV30	TRBD1	TRBJ2-7	13	CAWGGQWSYEQYF	TGTGCCTGGGGGGGACAGTGGTCCTACGAGCAGTACTTC
-	TRBV6-5	-	TRBJ2-3	15	CASTTWGGSGDTQYF	TGTGCCAGCACCACGTGGGGGGGCTCAGGAGATACGCAGTATTTT
-	TRBV18	-	TRBJ2-5	15	CASSPLSGHQETQYF	TGTGCCAGCTCGCCCCTGTCGGGACACCAAGAGACCCAGTACTTC
few	TRBV7-6	-	TRBJ1-2	11	CASSSISGYTF	TGTGCCAGCAGCTCGATTTCCGGCTACACCTTC
-	TRBV20-1	-	TRBJ2-2	11	CSAFLGGELFF	TGCAGTGCTTTTCTGGGCGGGGAGCTGTTTTTT
-	TRBV2	-	TRBJ2-6	14	CASTMQSGANVLTF	TGTGCCAGCACGATGCAATCCGGGGCCAACGTCCTGACTTTC
-	TRBV2	TRBD1	TRBJ1-1	15	CASSGQGALHTEAFF	TGTGCCAGCAGTGGACAGGGGGCTTTGCACACTGAAGCTTTCTTT
-	TRBV7-8	-	TRBJ1-6	13	CASSQRGDSPLHF	TGTGCCAGCAGCCAAAGAGGGGATTCACCCCTCCACTTT
-	TRBV18	-	TRBJ1-5	13	CASSPDMGQPQHF	TGTGCCAGCTCCCCAGATATGGGTCAGCCCCAGCATTTT
-	TRBV30	-	TRBJ2-7	12	CAWSAEGSEQYF	TGTGCCTGGAGCGCCGAAGGATCCGAGCAGTACTTC
once	TRBV5-1	-	TRBJ1-1	15	CASSLLSGRNTEAFF	TGCGCCAGCAGCTTGCTTTCGGGGCGGAACACTGAAGCTTTCTTT
-	TRBV10-3	-	TRBJ2-7	12	CAISETSYEQYF	TGTGCCATCAGTGAGACTTCCTACGAGCAGTACTTC
few	TRBV5-1	TRBD2	TRBJ2-7	15	CASSLTGTSGYEQYF	TGCGCCAGCAGCTTGACTGGGACTAGCGGCTACGAGCAGTACTTC
-	TRBV10-2	-	TRBJ2-3	14	CASSSLGGTDTQYF	TGCGCCAGCAGCTCACTAGGCGGGACAGATACGCAGTATTTT